This TCR beta chain stems from a study of radiotherapy plus CTLA-4 blockade in lung cancer (dated by TCRdb to 2016 to 2018). About the investigation overall: Among the enrolled patients, about 19% had an objective response, and roughly 30% reached disease control.

Results and caveats for the whole study, not just this receptor: Increased serum interferon-beta after radiation, together with early dynamic changes in blood T cell clones, were reported to be the strongest predictors of response. After treatment with radiotherapy and ipilimumab, TCR clones that originated in tumors expanded in peripheral blood.

V was cut back by 0 bases and J by 9 bases, leaving a gap of 9 bases between them. Its CDR3 holds 13 amino acids, cysteine through phenylalanine. Left in the record is the CDR3 DNA by itself, 39 bases read in frame from the first base. CDR1 SGHRS and CDR2 YFSETQ were looked up in the germline V gene. Regarding this clone: What antigen it recognizes has not been identified. Base qualities are missing; no much larger clone stands one base away.

The library relied on the immunoSEQ multiplex PCR assay. Entries here come from immuneACCESS through TCRdb and include only in-frame sequences with V and J called. Some clones fail to appear in such tables; in the studies checked, an unresolved V gene covers under half of the shortfall, and the cause of the remainder is unknown. Present in this sample are about 49,000 clones, nearly 90% of which were seen just once. Together, the top ten hold 7.8% of the sample. The study evaluated CTLA-4 blockade (ipilimumab) given together with focal radiation therapy in patients who had chemo-refractory metastatic non-small-cell lung cancer.

Rearrangement joined TRBV5-1 to TRBJ2-2, with the D gene uncertain. The sequenced sample was peripheral blood, obtained from a patient treated with radiotherapy plus ipilimumab. This receptor was obtained from a human donor with non-small cell lung cancer whose response to radiotherapy plus ipilimumab could not be evaluated. The CDR3 region reads CASSLADGWELFF. The sequenced DNA: TGCGCCAGCAGCTTGGCCGATGGCTGGGAGCTGTTTTTT.